The rows below give T cell receptor beta chains drawn from one sample of a study of shared clonotypes between healthy human individuals. Some clones are missing from TCRdb's copy, which holds only in-frame ones; the method was immunoSEQ multiplex PCR. This table holds roughly 1,800,000 clones, roughly 95% found once. The sequenced sample was naive CD8+ T cells sorted from blood. These receptors all stem from a man between 18 and 35 years old in good health. The CDR3 runs from the conserved cysteine through the conserved F or W. A D gene is named only where the DNA matches it firmly. Expanded clones get a size class; other rows say once, few or many, or leave the size out.

V gene	D gene	J gene	clone size	CDR3 protein	CDR3 DNA
TRBV4-3	-	TRBJ1-3	-	CASSQDPGPGNTIYF	TGCGCCAGCAGCCAAGATCCAGGGCCTGGAAACACCATATATTTT
TRBV19	-	TRBJ1-1	-	CASIDGNTEAFF	TGTGCCAGTATCGACGGGAACACTGAAGCTTTCTTT
TRBV10-2	-	TRBJ1-6	-	CASSESWGPFSYNSPLHF	TGCGCCAGCAGTGAGTCGTGGGGGCCATTCTCCTATAATTCACCCCTCCACTTT
TRBV29-1	TRBD2	TRBJ2-5	-	CSVEDLLAGGLGETQYF	TGCAGCGTTGAAGATCTTCTAGCGGGGGGCCTGGGAGAGACCCAGTACTTC
TRBV28	TRBD2	TRBJ2-7	-	CASSDPLAGGYEQYF	TGTGCCAGCAGTGACCCACTAGCGGGGGGGTACGAGCAGTACTTC
TRBV13	TRBD1	TRBJ1-2	once	CASSLFSTGGGYTF	TGTGCCAGCAGCTTATTTTCGACAGGGGGAGGCTACACCTTC
TRBV6-1	TRBD1	TRBJ2-3	-	CASRQGASADTQYF	TGTGCCAGCAGGCAGGGGGCGTCGGCAGATACGCAGTATTTT
TRBV10-3	TRBD1	TRBJ1-1	-	CAISESTGGWNTEAFF	TGTGCCATCAGTGAGTCGACAGGGGGTTGGAACACTGAAGCTTTCTTT
TRBV15	-	TRBJ1-3	-	CATSMGSSGNTIYF	TGTGCCACCAGCATGGGAAGCTCTGGAAACACCATATATTTT
TRBV27	TRBD1	TRBJ2-3	-	CASCLIGQGGADTQYF	TGTGCCAGCTGCCTGATTGGACAGGGGGGAGCAGATACGCAGTATTTT
TRBV7-9	-	TRBJ2-3	-	CASTVASTDTQYF	TGTGCCAGCACCGTTGCCTCCACAGATACGCAGTATTTT
TRBV13	-	TRBJ2-7	-	CASSQSGLGSYEQYF	TGTGCCAGCAGCCAGTCTGGGCTAGGGTCCTACGAGCAGTACTTC
TRBV7-6	-	TRBJ2-7	-	CASSPSPAGYEQYF	TGTGCCAGCAGCCCCTCCCCGGCCGGCTACGAGCAGTACTTC
TRBV2	TRBD2	TRBJ2-7	-	CASSEVGGTYEQYF	TGTGCCAGCAGTGAAGTGGGAGGGACCTACGAGCAGTACTTC
TRBV7-6	TRBD2	TRBJ2-5	once	CASSPTLGTSGVGSAQYF	TGTGCCAGCAGCCCAACACTTGGGACTAGCGGGGTGGGGTCGGCCCAGTACTTC
TRBV12-5	-	TRBJ2-2	-	CASGGGYTGELFF	TGTGCTAGTGGAGGGGGGTACACCGGGGAGCTGTTTTTT
TRBV7-9	TRBD1	TRBJ1-1	-	CAIPGQGDTEAFF	TGTGCCATTCCGGGACAGGGGGACACTGAAGCTTTCTTT
TRBV13	-	TRBJ2-1	-	CASSLERGTARDYNEQFF	TGTGCCAGCAGCTTAGAACGAGGGACGGCCAGGGACTACAATGAGCAGTTCTTC
TRBV30	TRBD2	TRBJ2-2	once	CAWIPRGAYTGELFF	TGTGCCTGGATTCCGCGGGGGGCATATACCGGGGAGCTGTTTTTT
TRBV5-1	-	TRBJ2-7	-	CASSGGGNFPLEQYF	TGCGCCAGCAGCGGTGGGGGTAACTTCCCCCTCGAGCAGTACTTC
TRBV15	-	TRBJ1-6	-	CATSRGGPNSPLHF	TGTGCCACCAGCAGAGGGGGTCCTAATTCACCCCTCCACTTT
TRBV28	-	TRBJ1-1	-	CASSASTNTEAFF	TGTGCCAGCAGTGCATCCACGAACACTGAAGCTTTCTTT
TRBV28	TRBD1	TRBJ1-2	once	CASSPPDRGDGYTF	TGTGCCAGCAGTCCCCCAGACAGGGGTGATGGCTACACCTTC
TRBV13	TRBD1	TRBJ1-5	-	CASSSGQNQPQHF	TGTGCCAGCAGCTCGGGACAGAATCAGCCCCAGCATTTT
TRBV19	-	TRBJ2-1	-	CASSITNDGTYNEQFF	TGTGCCAGTAGTATCACCAACGACGGAACCTACAATGAGCAGTTCTTC
TRBV15	-	TRBJ1-6	-	CATSTGLGSPLHF	TGTGCCACCAGTACCGGGCTCGGTTCACCCCTCCACTTT
TRBV5-4	-	TRBJ2-7	-	CASSADSYEQYF	TGTGCCAGCAGCGCGGACAGCTACGAGCAGTACTTC
TRBV28	-	TRBJ2-3	-	CASQGTQGPISTDTQYF	TGTGCCAGCCAGGGGACACAAGGGCCCATCTCCACAGATACGCAGTATTTT
TRBV10-3	-	TRBJ2-3	-	CAISSEGLSTDTQYF	TGTGCCATCAGTTCGGAGGGACTTAGCACAGATACGCAGTATTTT
TRBV27	-	TRBJ2-7	-	CASSLSMGPIVYEQYF	TGTGCCAGCAGTTTATCGATGGGACCCATTGTTTACGAGCAGTACTTC
TRBV6-6	-	TRBJ1-4	-	CASSSESPRTNEKLFF	TGTGCCAGCAGCTCCGAGTCGCCGCGGACTAATGAAAAACTGTTTTTT
TRBV9	TRBD1	TRBJ2-7	once	CASSSGTGGNYEQYF	TGTGCCAGCAGCTCCGGGACAGGGGGCAACTACGAGCAGTACTTC
TRBV6-1	TRBD1	TRBJ1-5	once	CASSEGSMGQGGFNQPQHF	TGTGCCAGCAGTGAAGGCTCGATGGGGCAGGGGGGCTTCAATCAGCCCCAGCATTTT
TRBV19	-	TRBJ2-7	once	CASSIDTEYYEQYF	TGTGCCAGTAGTATAGATACAGAGTACTACGAGCAGTACTTC
TRBV30	-	TRBJ1-5	-	CAWAKGTASNQPQHF	TGTGCCTGGGCAAAGGGCACAGCCAGCAATCAGCCCCAGCATTTT
TRBV19	TRBD1	TRBJ2-7	once	CASSYRGLYEQYF	TGTGCCAGCTCGTACAGGGGTTTGTACGAGCAGTACTTC
TRBV11-2	-	TRBJ2-1	-	CASSLDSGLPYNEQFF	TGTGCCAGCAGCTTAGATTCGGGTCTGCCCTACAATGAGCAGTTCTTC
TRBV11-2	-	TRBJ2-1	-	CASSLELPEQFF	TGTGCCAGCAGCTTAGAGCTCCCCGAGCAGTTCTTC
TRBV27	-	TRBJ1-6	-	CASSPRGFGLGSPLHF	TGTGCCAGCAGTCCACGGGGGTTCGGGCTTGGTTCACCCCTCCACTTT
TRBV30	-	TRBJ1-2	-	CAWRGVPIPNGYTF	TGTGCCTGGAGGGGGGTACCCATACCTAATGGCTACACCTTC
TRBV4-1	-	TRBJ2-7	-	CASSQAGGDEQYF	TGCGCCAGCAGCCAAGCAGGTGGAGACGAGCAGTACTTC
TRBV11-2	-	TRBJ2-5	-	CASSLDVGHGFSQYF	TGTGCCAGCAGCTTAGACGTGGGACACGGGTTCTCCCAGTACTTC
TRBV28	-	TRBJ2-7	once	CASSFGSAEQYF	TGTGCCAGCAGTTTTGGTAGCGCGGAGCAGTACTTC
TRBV18	-	TRBJ2-7	-	CASSLGGGVYEQYF	TGTGCCAGCTCACTCGGCGGAGGAGTCTACGAGCAGTACTTC
TRBV13	-	TRBJ2-1	-	CASSLGAADSSYNEQFF	TGTGCCAGCAGCTTAGGTGCGGCAGATAGCTCCTACAATGAGCAGTTCTTC
TRBV13	TRBD2	TRBJ2-1	-	CASSVAGGPDEQFF	TGTGCCAGCAGCGTTGCGGGGGGGCCCGATGAGCAGTTCTTC
TRBV21-1	-	TRBJ1-2	-	CASSRGQGPDGYGYTF	TGTGCCAGCAGCAGGGGACAGGGCCCGGACGGCTATGGCTACACCTTC
TRBV4-3	-	TRBJ2-5	-	CASSQEAFLAETQYF	TGCGCCAGCAGCCAAGAGGCCTTTCTAGCGGAGACCCAGTACTTC
TRBV7-2	-	TRBJ2-7	-	CASSLIAHYEQYF	TGTGCCAGCAGCCTTATAGCGCACTACGAGCAGTACTTC
TRBV2	-	TRBJ2-7	-	CASSEWDPYEQYF	TGTGCCAGCAGTGAATGGGACCCCTACGAGCAGTACTTC
TRBV27	-	TRBJ2-1	-	CASKGELGVFDEQFF	TGTGCCAGCAAGGGCGAACTAGGAGTCTTTGATGAGCAGTTCTTC
TRBV6-5	TRBD1	TRBJ1-1	-	CASSYSTGERAEAFF	TGTGCCAGCAGTTACTCGACAGGGGAGAGGGCTGAAGCTTTCTTT
TRBV27	-	TRBJ2-2	-	CASSLLQGSGELFF	TGTGCCAGCAGTTTACTACAGGGCTCTGGGGAGCTGTTTTTT
TRBV6-1	TRBD2	TRBJ2-5	-	CASSEGRRLAGAETQYF	TGTGCCAGCAGTGAAGGGCGTAGACTAGCGGGAGCAGAGACCCAGTACTTC
TRBV4-1	-	TRBJ2-5	-	CASSQELALGETQYF	TGCGCCAGCAGCCAAGAATTAGCTTTGGGGGAGACCCAGTACTTC